This T cell receptor (beta chain) was found in a study of T-cell reconstitution after alpha-beta-depleted transplantation in children. Study-level points and caveats: Newly made T cells mostly supplied T-cell counts and diversity one year after transplant. Day-60 TCRbeta diversity that was high in some patients was derived from surviving recipient T cells and thymic progenitors. Expanded graft clones numbering several hundred reportedly gave rise to alpha-beta T cells about two months after transplant.

Only a few counts were recorded for this clonotype. The antigen is undetermined. Germline CDR1 and CDR2: SGHRS and YFSETQ. CDR3 length: 15 residues. V was cut by 0 bases and J by 2 bases, with 10 bases left in between. Using unique molecular identifiers, the investigators prepared the TCRbeta library. TCRdb re-called the PCR reads through MiXCR, storing one row per CDR3 protein. This sample yields roughly 570,000 distinct CDR3 sequences, of which roughly a quarter are seen a single time; under 45% belongs to the top ten. This receptor was taken from a boy under two years old with Wiskott-Aldrich syndrome, due to receive a stem cell transplant. The chain is built from TRBV5-1 and TRBJ2-3, with D unclear. The specimen was PBMCs, collected before TCRalphabeta/CD19-depleted stem cell transplant. Here the CDR3 reads CASSLAIGSTDTQYF. The DNA for the CDR3 is TGCGCCAGCAGCTTGGCGATCGGGTCCACAGATACGCAGTATTTT.